The source of this T cell receptor beta chain is a study of shared clonotypes between healthy human individuals. This clone appeared a single time. Its antigen is currently unknown. Per the authors' pipeline: ImmunoSEQ yielded junction-only sequences lacking quality scores, so filtering differed. This table comes from immunoSEQ multiplex PCR, and its TCRdb copy is limited to in-frame clones, with some not included. V and J calls plus clone size are reproduced from that table; the DNA served to infer D and trimming. Here the sample spans around 2.5 million clones, over 85% being singletons. General study findings and limits: Relative to memory subsets, naive subsets generally showed larger estimated richness.

The clonotype originates from a man aged 18 to 29 in good health. Some clones in this sample may be carry-over from other donors' samples. What was sequenced was naive CD4+ T cells from PBMCs. Subset meaning: CD45RA+ positively selected.

CDR3 sequence reads: CASSSPTQTGDTQYF. The CDR3 DNA reads as TGTGCCAGCAGCTCACCGACACAGACGGGGGATACGCAGTATTTT. The chain combines TRBV5-4 with TRBJ2-3, with a possible D match to TRBD2 (5 bases). The CDR3 has 15 residues. Trimming removed 3 bases at V and 6 bases at J, with 17 bases between. Germline V gene sequence: CDR1 SGHNT, CDR2 YYREEE (reference sequence).